The clone carrying this T cell receptor beta chain appeared a few times. What it binds is unknown. MiXCR re-clonotyped the PCR reads for TCRdb. Here the sample spans some 22,000 clones, roughly 9.8% being singletons. The entry originates in a study of metastatic and nonmetastatic thyroid tumors. About the study: Repertoires were compared across blood and tumor or nodule tissue from malignant and benign thyroid patients. Study findings and constraints: Compared with benign nodules, malignant thyroid tumors were reported to have significantly higher TCR beta diversity in both blood and tumor.

Until they underwent thyroid surgery, no patient had received any treatment. The CDR3 contains 15 residues. CDR1 and CDR2 from the germline V gene are SGHTA and FQGNSA. V was pared by 5 bases and J by 3 bases, with 5 bases of the junction left unmatched. The sample taken for sequencing was blood. The sequence derives from a female donor with papillary thyroid cancer or a benign thyroid nodule (not recorded which). Some clones in this sample may be carry-over from other donors' samples. V is TRBV7-2 and J is TRBJ2-7, with 12 bases fitting TRBD1. For the CDR3, the DNA is TGTGCCAGCAGCCCAGGGACAGGGGGCAGCTACGAGCAGTACTTC. This gives the protein CASSPGTGGSYEQYF.